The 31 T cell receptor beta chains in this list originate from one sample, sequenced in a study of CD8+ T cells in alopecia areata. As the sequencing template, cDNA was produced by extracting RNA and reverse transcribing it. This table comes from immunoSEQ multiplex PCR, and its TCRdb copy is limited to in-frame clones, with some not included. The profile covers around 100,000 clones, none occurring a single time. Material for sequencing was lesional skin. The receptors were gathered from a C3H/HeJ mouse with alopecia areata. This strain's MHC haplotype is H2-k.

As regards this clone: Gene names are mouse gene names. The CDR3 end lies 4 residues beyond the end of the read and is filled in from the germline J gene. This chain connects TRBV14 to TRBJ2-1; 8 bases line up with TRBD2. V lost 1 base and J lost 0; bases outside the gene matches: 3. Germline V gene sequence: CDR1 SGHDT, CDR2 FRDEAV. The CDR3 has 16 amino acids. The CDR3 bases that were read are TGTGCCAGCAGTTTCGAGGGGGGGCCTAACTATGCT. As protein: CASSFEGGPNYA. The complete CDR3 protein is CASSFEGGPNYAEQFF.

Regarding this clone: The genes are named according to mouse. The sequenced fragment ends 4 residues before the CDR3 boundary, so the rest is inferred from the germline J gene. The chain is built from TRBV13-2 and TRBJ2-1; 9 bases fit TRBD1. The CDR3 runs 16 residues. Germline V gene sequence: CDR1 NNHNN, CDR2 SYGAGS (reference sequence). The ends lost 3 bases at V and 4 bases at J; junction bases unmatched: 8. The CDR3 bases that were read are TGTGCCAGCGGTGCCAACACAGGGGGCGGGTATGCT. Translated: CASGANTGGGYA. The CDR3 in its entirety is CASGANTGGGYAEQFF.

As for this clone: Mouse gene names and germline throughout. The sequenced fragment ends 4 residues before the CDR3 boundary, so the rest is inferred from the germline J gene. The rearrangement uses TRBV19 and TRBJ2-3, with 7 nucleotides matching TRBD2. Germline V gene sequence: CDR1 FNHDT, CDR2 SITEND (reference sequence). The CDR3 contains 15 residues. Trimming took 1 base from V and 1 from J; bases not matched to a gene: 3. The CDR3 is CASSIPTGRAETLYF. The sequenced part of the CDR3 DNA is TGTGCCAGCAGTATACCGACTGGGCGTGCAGAA.

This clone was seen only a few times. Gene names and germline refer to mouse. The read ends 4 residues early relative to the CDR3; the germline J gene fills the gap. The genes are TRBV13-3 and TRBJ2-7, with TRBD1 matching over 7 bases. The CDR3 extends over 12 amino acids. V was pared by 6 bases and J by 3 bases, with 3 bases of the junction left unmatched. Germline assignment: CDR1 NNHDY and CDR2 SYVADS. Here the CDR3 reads CASIGTDYEQYF. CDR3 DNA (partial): TGTGCCAGCATCGGGACAGACTAT.

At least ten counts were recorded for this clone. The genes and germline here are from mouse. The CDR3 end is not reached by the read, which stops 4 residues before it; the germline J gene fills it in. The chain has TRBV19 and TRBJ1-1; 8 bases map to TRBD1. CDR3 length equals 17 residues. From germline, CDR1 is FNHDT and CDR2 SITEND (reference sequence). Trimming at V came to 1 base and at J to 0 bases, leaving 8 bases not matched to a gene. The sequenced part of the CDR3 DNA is TGTGCCAGCAGTATATGGCAGGGGGCCTCTGCAAACACA. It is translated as CASSIWQGASANT. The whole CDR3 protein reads CASSIWQGASANTEVFF.

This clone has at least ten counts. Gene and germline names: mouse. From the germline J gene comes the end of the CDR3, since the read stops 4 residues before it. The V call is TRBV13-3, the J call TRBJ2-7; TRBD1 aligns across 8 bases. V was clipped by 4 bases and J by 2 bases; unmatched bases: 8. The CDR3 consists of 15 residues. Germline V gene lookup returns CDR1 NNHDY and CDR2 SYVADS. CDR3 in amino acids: CASSPAGQGTYEQYF. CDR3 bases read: TGTGCCAGCAGTCCCGCCGGACAGGGCACCTAT.

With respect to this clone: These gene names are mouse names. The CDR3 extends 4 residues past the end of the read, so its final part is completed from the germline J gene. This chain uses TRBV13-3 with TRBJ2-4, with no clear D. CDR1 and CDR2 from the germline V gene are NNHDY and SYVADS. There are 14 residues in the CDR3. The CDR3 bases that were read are TGTGCCAGCAGTGATGCTGAACAGAAAAAC. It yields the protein CASSDAEQKN. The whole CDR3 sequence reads CASSDAEQKNTLYF.

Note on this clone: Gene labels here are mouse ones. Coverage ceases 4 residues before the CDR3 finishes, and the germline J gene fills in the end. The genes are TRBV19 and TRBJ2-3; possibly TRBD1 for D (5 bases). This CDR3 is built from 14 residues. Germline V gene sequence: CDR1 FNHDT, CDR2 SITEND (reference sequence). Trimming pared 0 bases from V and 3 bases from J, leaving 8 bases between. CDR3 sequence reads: CASSIENRAETLYF. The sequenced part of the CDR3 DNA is TGTGCCAGCAGTATAGAGAACAGGGCAGAA.

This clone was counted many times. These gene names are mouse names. The CDR3 bases that were read are TGTGCCAGCAGCGTCAGTCTTAACTATGCT. This encodes CASSVSLNYA. The whole CDR3 sequence is CASSVSLNYAEQFF. The chain joins TRBV13-3 to TRBJ2-1; no reliable D call. The read terminates 4 residues ahead of where the CDR3 ends, so the germline J gene completes it. The CDR3 length is 14 residues. Germline CDR1 NNHDY, CDR2 SYVADS. Trimming shortened V by 5 bases and J by 0 bases, and 9 bases separated the two germline ends.

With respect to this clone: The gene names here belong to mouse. The CDR3 sequence: CASSPGQTSNERLFF. The CDR3 DNA, read in part, is TGTGCCAGCAGTCCGGGACAAACTTCCAACGAA. V is TRBV19 and J is TRBJ1-4, with a possible D match to TRBD1 (6 bases). The read comes to an end 4 residues before the CDR3 does, leaving the germline J gene to fill in the end. Germline V CDR1 and CDR2: FNHDT, SITEND (reference sequence). The ends were cut back, 4 bases at V and 1 base at J, with 11 bases in the middle. The CDR3 spans 15 residues.

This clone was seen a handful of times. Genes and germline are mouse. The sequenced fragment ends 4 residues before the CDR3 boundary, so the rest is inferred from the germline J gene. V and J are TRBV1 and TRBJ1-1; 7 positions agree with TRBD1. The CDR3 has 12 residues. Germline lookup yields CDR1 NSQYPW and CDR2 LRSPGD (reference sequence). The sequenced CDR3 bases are TGCACCTGTTCGCGGGACAGAACA. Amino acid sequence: CTCSRDRT. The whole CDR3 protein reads CTCSRDRTEVFF.

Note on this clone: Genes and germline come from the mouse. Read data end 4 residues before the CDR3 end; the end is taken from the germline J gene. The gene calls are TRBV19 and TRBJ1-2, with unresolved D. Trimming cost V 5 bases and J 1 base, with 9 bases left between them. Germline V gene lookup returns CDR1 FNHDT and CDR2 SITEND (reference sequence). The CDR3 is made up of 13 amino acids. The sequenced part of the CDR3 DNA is TGTGCCAGCAGCTGGGGAGAAAACTCC. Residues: CASSWGENS. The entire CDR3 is CASSWGENSDYTF.

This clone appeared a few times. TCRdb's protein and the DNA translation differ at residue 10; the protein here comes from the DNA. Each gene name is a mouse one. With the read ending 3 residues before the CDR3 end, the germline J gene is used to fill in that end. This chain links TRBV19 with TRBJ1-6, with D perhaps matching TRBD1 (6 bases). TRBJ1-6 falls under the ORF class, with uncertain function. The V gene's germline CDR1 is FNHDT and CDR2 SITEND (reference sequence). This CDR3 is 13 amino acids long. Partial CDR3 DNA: TGTGCCAGCAGTATCCGGGGGGCGACGGCC. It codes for CASSIRGATA. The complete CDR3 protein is CASSIRGATALYF.

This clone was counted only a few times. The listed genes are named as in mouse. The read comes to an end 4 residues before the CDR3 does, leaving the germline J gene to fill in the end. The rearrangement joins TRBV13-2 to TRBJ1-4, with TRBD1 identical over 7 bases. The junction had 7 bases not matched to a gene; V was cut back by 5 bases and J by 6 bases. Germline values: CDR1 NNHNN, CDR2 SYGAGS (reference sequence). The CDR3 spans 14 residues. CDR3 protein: CASGTGMKDERLFF. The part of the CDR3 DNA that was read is TGTGCCAGCGGGACAGGGATGAAGGACGAA.

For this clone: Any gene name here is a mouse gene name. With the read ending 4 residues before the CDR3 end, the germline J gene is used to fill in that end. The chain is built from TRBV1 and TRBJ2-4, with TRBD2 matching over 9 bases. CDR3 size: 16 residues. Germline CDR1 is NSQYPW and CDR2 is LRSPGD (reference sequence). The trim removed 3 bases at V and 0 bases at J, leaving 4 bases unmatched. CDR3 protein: CTCSALTGGSQNTLYF. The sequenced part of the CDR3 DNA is TGCACCTGCAGTGCCCTCACTGGGGGGAGTCAAAAC. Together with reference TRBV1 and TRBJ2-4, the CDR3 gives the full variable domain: VTLLEQNPRWRLVPRGQAVNLRCILKNSQYPWMSWYQQDLQKQLQWLFTLRSPGDKEVKSLPGADYLATRVTDTELRLQVANMSQGRTLYCTCSALTGGSQNTLYFGAGTRLSVL.

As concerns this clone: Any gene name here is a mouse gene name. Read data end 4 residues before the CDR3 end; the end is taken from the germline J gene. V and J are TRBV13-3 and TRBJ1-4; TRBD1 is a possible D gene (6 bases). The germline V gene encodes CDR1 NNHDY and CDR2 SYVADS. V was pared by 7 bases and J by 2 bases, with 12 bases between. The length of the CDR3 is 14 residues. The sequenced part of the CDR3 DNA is TGTGCCAGCCATAGGGGGAAATCCAACGAA. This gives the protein CASHRGKSNE. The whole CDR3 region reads CASHRGKSNERLFF.

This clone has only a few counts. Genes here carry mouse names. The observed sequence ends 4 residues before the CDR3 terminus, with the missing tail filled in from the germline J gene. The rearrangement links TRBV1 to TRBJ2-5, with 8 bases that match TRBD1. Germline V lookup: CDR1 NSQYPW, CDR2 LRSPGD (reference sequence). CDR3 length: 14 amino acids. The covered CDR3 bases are TGCACCTGCAGGCCTGACAGGGGAGAAGAC. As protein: CTCRPDRGED. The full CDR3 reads CTCRPDRGEDTQYF.

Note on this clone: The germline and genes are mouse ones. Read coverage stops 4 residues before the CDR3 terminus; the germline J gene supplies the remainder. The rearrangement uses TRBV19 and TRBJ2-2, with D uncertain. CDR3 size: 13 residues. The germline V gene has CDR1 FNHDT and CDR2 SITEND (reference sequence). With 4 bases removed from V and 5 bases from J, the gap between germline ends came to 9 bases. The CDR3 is CASSSHQTGQLYF. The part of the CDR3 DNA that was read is TGTGCCAGCAGTTCCCATCAAACCGGG.

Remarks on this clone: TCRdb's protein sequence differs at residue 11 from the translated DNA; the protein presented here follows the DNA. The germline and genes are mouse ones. CDR3 DNA, as far as it was read: TGTGCTAGCAGAAACAGGGGGCGTAATTCGCCC. Amino acid sequence: CASRNRGRNSP. The CDR3 as a whole reads CASRNRGRNSPLYF. The chain recombines TRBV17 with TRBJ1-6; TRBD1 matches 9 bases. Sequencing ends 3 residues short of the CDR3 end; the germline J gene provides the rest. TRBJ1-6 is placed among ORFs of uncertain function. From germline, CDR1 is MNHDT and CDR2 YYDKIL. The CDR3 loop spans 14 amino acids. V was clipped by 6 bases and J by 6 bases; unmatched bases: 3.

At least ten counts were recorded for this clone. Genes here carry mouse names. CDR3 DNA (partial): TGTGCCAGCAGTGATGATAACAGGGCGGGCTCC. This codes for CASSDDNRAGS. In full, the CDR3 reads CASSDDNRAGSDYTF. The V and J genes are TRBV13-3 and TRBJ1-2; possible D gene TRBD1, 6 bases. The read falls 4 residues short of the CDR3 end, and the missing part is taken from the germline J gene. V was trimmed by 0 bases and J by 4 bases, leaving 13 bases between them. Germline CDR1 and CDR2: NNHDY and SYVADS. The CDR3 sequence is 15 residues long.

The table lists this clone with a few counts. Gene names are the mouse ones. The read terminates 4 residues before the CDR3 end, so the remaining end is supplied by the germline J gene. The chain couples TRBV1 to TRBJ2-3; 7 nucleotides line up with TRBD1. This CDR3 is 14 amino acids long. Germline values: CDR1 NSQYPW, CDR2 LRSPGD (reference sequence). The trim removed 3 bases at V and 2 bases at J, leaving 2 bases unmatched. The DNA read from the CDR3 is TGCACCTGCAGTGCGACAGGGAATGCAGAA. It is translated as CTCSATGNAE. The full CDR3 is CTCSATGNAETLYF.

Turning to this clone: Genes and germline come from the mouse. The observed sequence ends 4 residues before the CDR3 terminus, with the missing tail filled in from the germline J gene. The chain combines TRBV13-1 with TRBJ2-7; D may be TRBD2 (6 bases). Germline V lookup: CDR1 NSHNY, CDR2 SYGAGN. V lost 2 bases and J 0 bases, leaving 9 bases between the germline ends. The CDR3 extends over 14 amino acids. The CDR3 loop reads CASSDLGISYEQYF. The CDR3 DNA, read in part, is TGTGCCAGCAGTGACCTGGGGATCTCCTAT.

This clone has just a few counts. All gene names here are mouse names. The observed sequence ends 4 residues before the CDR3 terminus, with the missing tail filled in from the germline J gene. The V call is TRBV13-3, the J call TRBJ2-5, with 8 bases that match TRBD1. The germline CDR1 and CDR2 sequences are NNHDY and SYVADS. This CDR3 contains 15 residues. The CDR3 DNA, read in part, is TGTGCCAGCAGTGGCCCGGGACAGGAGGGGGAC. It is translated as CASSGPGQEGD. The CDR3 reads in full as CASSGPGQEGDTQYF.

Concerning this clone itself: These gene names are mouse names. CDR3 sequence reads: CASSPGTGDSQNTLYF. The sequenced CDR3 bases are TGTGCCAGCTCTCCCGGGACAGGGGATAGTCAAAAC. This chain links TRBV12-1 with TRBJ2-4, with TRBD1 identical over 10 bases. The DNA ends 4 residues before the CDR3 does, and the rest of the CDR3 is filled in from the germline J gene. The V gene's germline CDR1 is SGHSN and CDR2 HYEKVE. Trimming removed 2 bases from V and 0 bases from J; junction bases left unmatched: 4. The CDR3 is 16 residues long.

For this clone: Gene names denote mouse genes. CDR3 loop: CASSRGDSEDTQYF. The part of the CDR3 DNA that was read is TGTGCTAGCAGTAGGGGGGACAGTGAGGAC. J is TRBJ2-5 and V is TRBV17; the match to TRBD1 covers 7 bases. The read comes to an end 4 residues before the CDR3 does, leaving the germline J gene to fill in the end. This CDR3 comprises 14 residues. Germline V gene sequence: CDR1 MNHDT, CDR2 YYDKIL.

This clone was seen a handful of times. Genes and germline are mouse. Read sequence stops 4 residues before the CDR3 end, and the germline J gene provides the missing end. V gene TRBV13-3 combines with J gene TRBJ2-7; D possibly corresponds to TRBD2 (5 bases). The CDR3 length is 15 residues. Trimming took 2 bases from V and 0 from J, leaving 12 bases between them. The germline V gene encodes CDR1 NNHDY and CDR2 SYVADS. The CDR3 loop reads CASSDLGPSSYEQYF. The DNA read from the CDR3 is TGTGCCAGCAGTGACCTGGGCCCCAGCTCCTAT.

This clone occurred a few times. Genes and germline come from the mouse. The sequenced CDR3 bases are TGTGCTAGCAGTAGTGGACACCCAAACACA. The encoded protein is CASSSGHPNT. The complete CDR3 sequence is CASSSGHPNTEVFF. The rearrangement joins TRBV17 to TRBJ1-1; the D gene is possibly TRBD1 (5 bases). Read sequence stops 4 residues before the CDR3 end, and the germline J gene provides the missing end. The CDR3 is 14 amino acids. Germline values: CDR1 MNHDT, CDR2 YYDKIL. Trimming stripped 3 bases from V and 0 bases from J, with 8 bases between. Full variable domain (rest looked up from reference TRBV17 and TRBJ1-1): DTTVKQNPRYKLARVGKPVNLICSQTMNHDTMYWYQKKPNQAPKLLLFYYDKILNREADTFEKFQSSRPNNSFCSLYIGSAGLEYSAMYLCASSSGHPNTEVFFGKGTRLTVV.

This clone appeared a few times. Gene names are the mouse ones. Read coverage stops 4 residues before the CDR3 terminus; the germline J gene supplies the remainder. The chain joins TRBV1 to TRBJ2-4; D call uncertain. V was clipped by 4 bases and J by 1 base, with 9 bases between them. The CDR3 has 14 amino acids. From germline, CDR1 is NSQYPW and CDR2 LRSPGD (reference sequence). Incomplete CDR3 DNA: TGCACCTGCAGTGGAGGTCTGGGTCAAAAC. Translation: CTCSGGLGQN. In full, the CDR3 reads CTCSGGLGQNTLYF. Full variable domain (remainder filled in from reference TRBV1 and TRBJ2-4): VTLLEQNPRWRLVPRGQAVNLRCILKNSQYPWMSWYQQDLQKQLQWLFTLRSPGDKEVKSLPGADYLATRVTDTELRLQVANMSQGRTLYCTCSGGLGQNTLYFGAGTRLSVL.

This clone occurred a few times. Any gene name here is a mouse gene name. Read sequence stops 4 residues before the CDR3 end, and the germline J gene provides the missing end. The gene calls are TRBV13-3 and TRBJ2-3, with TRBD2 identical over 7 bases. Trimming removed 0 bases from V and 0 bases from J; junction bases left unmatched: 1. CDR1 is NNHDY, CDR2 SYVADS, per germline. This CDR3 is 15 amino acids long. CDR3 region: CASSDADWSAETLYF. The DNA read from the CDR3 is TGTGCCAGCAGTGATGCGGACTGGAGTGCAGAA.

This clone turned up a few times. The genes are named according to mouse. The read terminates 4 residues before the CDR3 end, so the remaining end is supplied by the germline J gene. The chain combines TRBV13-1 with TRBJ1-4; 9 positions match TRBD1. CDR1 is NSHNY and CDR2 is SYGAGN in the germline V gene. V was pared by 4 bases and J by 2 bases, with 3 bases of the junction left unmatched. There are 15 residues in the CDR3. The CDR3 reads CASSPDRGSNERLFF. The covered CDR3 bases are TGTGCCAGCAGTCCGGACAGGGGATCCAACGAA.

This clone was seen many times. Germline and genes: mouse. The part of the CDR3 DNA that was read is TGTGCTAGCAGTAGGACAGGGGGCTATGCT. Protein product: CASSRTGGYA. The CDR3 in full is CASSRTGGYAEQFF. The chain recombines TRBV17 with TRBJ2-1, with 9 nucleotides matching TRBD1. The CDR3 is cut off 4 residues early in the read; its end comes from the germline J gene. The CDR3 is 14 amino acids. Looked up from germline, CDR1 is MNHDT and CDR2 is YYDKIL. The V segment lost 3 bases and the J segment 3 bases; nucleotides outside the gene matches: 0. The variable domain in full, with the rest retrieved from reference TRBV17 and TRBJ2-1, is DTTVKQNPRYKLARVGKPVNLICSQTMNHDTMYWYQKKPNQAPKLLLFYYDKILNREADTFEKFQSSRPNNSFCSLYIGSAGLEYSAMYLCASSRTGGYAEQFFGPGTRLTVL.